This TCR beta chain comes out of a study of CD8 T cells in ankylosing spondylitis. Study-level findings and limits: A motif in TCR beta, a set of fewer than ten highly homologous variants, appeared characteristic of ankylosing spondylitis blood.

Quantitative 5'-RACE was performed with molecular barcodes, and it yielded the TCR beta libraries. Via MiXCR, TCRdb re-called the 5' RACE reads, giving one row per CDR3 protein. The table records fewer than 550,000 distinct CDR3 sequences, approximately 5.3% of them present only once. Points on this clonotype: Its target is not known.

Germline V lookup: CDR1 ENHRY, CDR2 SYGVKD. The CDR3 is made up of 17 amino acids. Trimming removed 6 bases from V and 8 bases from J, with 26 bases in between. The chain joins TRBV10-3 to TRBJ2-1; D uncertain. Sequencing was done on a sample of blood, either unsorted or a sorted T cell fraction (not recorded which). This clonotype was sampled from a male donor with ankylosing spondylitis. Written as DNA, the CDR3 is TGTGCCATCAGCCCTGTGATTCTGCGCCTTACGACCGATGAGCAGTTCTTC. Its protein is CAISPVILRLTTDEQFF.